The 5 T cell receptor beta chains below were found in one sample sequenced in a study of T cell responses to AZD1222 COVID-19 vaccine. Using immunoSEQ multiplex PCR, the repertoire was profiled, and TCRdb retains in-frame clones only, with some absent. Seen here are some 90,000 clones, nearly 90% observed once, and the top ten hold roughly a fifth. Sequences were derived from peripheral blood, sampled on day 0 of AZD1222 vaccination. The receptors stem from an adult in good health.

The chain couples TRBV10-3 to TRBJ2-2; TRBD2 aligns across 8 bases. The V gene end was trimmed by 10 bases and the J gene end by 8 bases; junction bases not matched to a gene: 12. Germline V gene lookup returns CDR1 ENHRY and CDR2 SYGVKD. The CDR3 runs to 14 residues. The CDR3 here is CASSGLDVGGELFF. Here the CDR3 DNA reads TGTGCCAGCTCGGGACTAGACGTAGGGGGGGAGCTGTTTTTT.

V and J are TRBV7-3 and TRBJ1-2; TRBD1 matches 7 bases. J gave up 4 bases and V 5 bases, and 10 bases lay outside the gene matches. The germline gives CDR1 SGHTA, CDR2 FQGTGA. The CDR3 is 15 residues long. CDR3 bases: TGTGCCAGCAGCCCAGACTCTACAGGGGTCTATGGCTACACCTTC. This gives the protein CASSPDSTGVYGYTF.

This clone was detected only once. CDR3 nucleotides: TGTGCCATCAGTGCAGGGACCTATGGCTACACCTTC. Translated: CAISAGTYGYTF. This rearrangement joins TRBV10-3 to TRBJ1-2; possibly TRBD1 for D (5 bases). V shed 4 bases and J shed 4 bases, with 7 bases lying between them. Germline lookup yields CDR1 ENHRY and CDR2 SYGVKD. The CDR3 consists of 12 residues.

The chain couples TRBV7-2 to TRBJ2-3; D possibly corresponds to TRBD2 (7 bases). The germline V and J ends were trimmed by 1 base and 1 base, with 12 bases remaining between them. This CDR3 is built from 16 residues. Germline values: CDR1 SGHTA, CDR2 FQGNSA. The CDR3 loop is CASSLVRGRGTDTQYF. The CDR3 DNA reads as TGTGCCAGCAGCTTAGTGCGGGGGCGGGGCACAGATACGCAGTATTTT.

The CDR3 spells CASSTHGGRQETQYF. Here the CDR3 DNA reads TGTGCCAGCAGTACCCATGGCGGGAGGCAAGAGACCCAGTACTTC. The rearrangement uses TRBV6-5 and TRBJ2-5, with 8 positions matching TRBD2. The CDR3 contains 15 residues. Germline V lookup: CDR1 MNHEY, CDR2 SVGAGI. V dropped 5 bases and J dropped 2; count of bases not matched to a gene: 7.